A selection of T cell receptor beta chains follows, all from one sample in a study of OX40 agonist ivuxolimab in advanced cancers. Using immunoSEQ multiplex PCR, the repertoire was profiled, and TCRdb retains in-frame clones only, with some absent. The sample has about 13,000 clones, approximately 78% seen once. Material: CD4+ or CD8+ T cells sorted from blood, obtained in a trial of the OX40 agonist ivuxolimab. The receptor set was obtained from an adult with an advanced solid tumor such as melanoma, head and neck, liver or kidney cancer. The CDR3 runs from the conserved cysteine through the conserved F or W. Fields, in order: J gene, D gene, clone size, V gene, CDR3 DNA, CDR3 protein. A D gene is named only where the DNA matches it firmly. Only some rows state a clone size, as once, few, many or a class for expanded clones.

>TRBJ2-7|NA|NA|TRBV30
TGTGCCTGGGGGGATGGTTACGAGCAGTACTTC
CAWGDGYEQYF
>TRBJ1-6|TRBD1|NA|TRBV18
TGTGCCAGCTCACCACAGGGGGCGAATTCACCCCTCCACTTT
CASSPQGANSPLHF
>TRBJ2-3|NA|NA|TRBV4-1
TGCGCCAGCAGCCAAACCGGGAGAACAGATACGCAGTATTTT
CASSQTGRTDTQYF
>TRBJ2-2|NA|medium-sized|TRBV27
TGTGCCAGCAGTTTAGCGGGACTGAGCGGGGAGCTGTTTTTT
CASSLAGLSGELFF
>TRBJ2-5|TRBD1|NA|TRBV11-2
TGTGCCAGCAGCCCGGGGACAGACCAAGAGACCCAGTACTTC
CASSPGTDQETQYF
>TRBJ1-4|NA|NA|TRBV28
TGTGCCAGCACCACGGGGTCGGGAAAACTGTTTTTT
CASTTGSGKLFF
>TRBJ2-3|TRBD1|NA|TRBV28
TGTGCCAGCAGTTTCTTACAGGGGACAGATACGCAGTATTTT
CASSFLQGTDTQYF
>TRBJ2-5|NA|NA|TRBV13
TGTGCCAGCAGCTCACGCCAGGGGTTAGGGGAGACCCAGTACTTC
CASSSRQGLGETQYF
>TRBJ2-7|NA|NA|TRBV4-2
TGTGCCAGCAGCGACCCCGGGACTTTCTACGAGCAGTACTTC
CASSDPGTFYEQYF
>TRBJ2-7|NA|NA|TRBV6-5
TGTGCCAGCAGTTCTCATCTACTCCAAGAGCAGTACTTC
CASSSHLLQEQYF
>TRBJ1-2|TRBD1|NA|TRBV5-6
TGTGCCAGCAGCGGGTTACAGGGGCACTATGGCTACACCTTC
CASSGLQGHYGYTF
>TRBJ2-5|TRBD1|NA|TRBV6-5
TGTGCCAGCAGACGTACACAGGGGGCTTCAGAGACCCAGTACTTC
CASRRTQGASETQYF
>TRBJ2-7|TRBD2|hyperexpanded|TRBV6-1
TGTGCCAGCAGTGCGACTAGCGGTTACGAGCAGTACTTC
CASSATSGYEQYF
>TRBJ2-7|TRBD2|NA|TRBV6-1
TGTGCCAGCAGTGAATCGGCGGGGGGGGCCTACGAGCAGTACTTC
CASSESAGGAYEQYF
>TRBJ1-1|TRBD1|few|TRBV6-1
TGTGCCAGCAGTGTTGAAGGGGGCGCCGGCACTGAAGCTTTCTTT
CASSVEGGAGTEAFF
>TRBJ1-1|TRBD1|NA|TRBV10-1
TGCGCCAGCAGTGATACCACAGGGGCAGCTTTCTTT
CASSDTTGAAFF
>TRBJ2-3|TRBD2|NA|TRBV27
TGTGCCAGCAGTCGCAGACTAGCGGGTATAACAGATACGCAGTATTTT
CASSRRLAGITDTQYF
>TRBJ2-3|NA|NA|TRBV5-4
TGTGCCAGCAGCTTGGTACAAAATACAGATACGCAGTATTTT
CASSLVQNTDTQYF
>TRBJ1-1|NA|NA|TRBV6-1
TGTGCCAGCAGTGAAGCGGCCCGAGCCGACCTGAACACTGAAGCTTTCTTT
CASSEAARADLNTEAFF
>TRBJ2-1|NA|NA|TRBV19
TGTGCCAGTAGTATAGGCGGATACAATGAGCAGTTCTTC
CASSIGGYNEQFF
>TRBJ2-7|TRBD2|NA|TRBV4-1
TGCGCCAGCAGCCAAGATCTCCAACTAGCGGGCCTCTCCTACGAGCAGTACTTC
CASSQDLQLAGLSYEQYF
>TRBJ2-1|NA|NA|TRBV28
TGTGCCAGCAGAGGGTGGGCCTACTCCTACAATGAGCAGTTCTTC
CASRGWAYSYNEQFF
>TRBJ2-7|NA|NA|TRBV21-1
TGTGCCATCCCAGGTCCGTGGCCTGCCTACGAGCAGTACTTC
CAIPGPWPAYEQYF
>TRBJ2-7|TRBD1|NA|TRBV7-2
TGTGCCAGCAGCTTTCCGGGACAGGGGCCTCTCGAGCAGTACTTC
CASSFPGQGPLEQYF
>TRBJ2-5|TRBD2|NA|TRBV27
TGTGCCAGCAGTTTAGGGACTAGCGGGAGGGGAGAGACCCAGTACTTC
CASSLGTSGRGETQYF
>TRBJ1-2|NA|NA|TRBV27
TGTGCCAGCAGTAGACCGGGACAAGGTCTCTCCGGCTACACCTTC
CASSRPGQGLSGYTF
>TRBJ2-2|TRBD1|NA|TRBV28
TGTGCCAGCAGATCCGGGACAGGGAGTTTCGGGGAGCTGTTTTTT
CASRSGTGSFGELFF
>TRBJ2-1|TRBD2|NA|TRBV11-2
TGTGCCAGCAGCTGGACACCAGCGGGATCCCTCAATGAGCAGTTCTTC
CASSWTPAGSLNEQFF
>TRBJ2-1|NA|NA|TRBV11-2
TGTGCCAGCAGCTTAGAGATTCCGAGCTCCTACAATGAGCAGTTCTTC
CASSLEIPSSYNEQFF
>TRBJ2-1|NA|NA|TRBV7-9
TGTGCCAGCAGCCCCTCCTATACGCGACACGGGAGCTCCTACAATGAGCAGTTCTTC
CASSPSYTRHGSSYNEQFF
>TRBJ2-1|TRBD1|NA|TRBV30
TGTGCCTGGACGTGGACAGGGGCGGGGGAGCAGTTCTTC
CAWTWTGAGEQFF
>TRBJ2-2|NA|NA|TRBV9
TGTGCCACCTCGGGGACCTACACCGGGGAGCTGTTTTTT
CATSGTYTGELFF
>TRBJ2-7|NA|NA|TRBV7-9
TGTGCCACCGATAGGGCCCCCTTTGGCGAGCAGTACTTC
CATDRAPFGEQYF
>TRBJ1-5|NA|NA|TRBV27
TGTGCCAGCAGTTTGGGTGAGAATGGGAGCAATCAGCCCCAGCATTTT
CASSLGENGSNQPQHF
>TRBJ1-2|NA|NA|TRBV2
TGTGCCAGCAGTGAACGGTGGAGTGGCTACACCTTC
CASSERWSGYTF
>TRBJ2-7|TRBD2|NA|TRBV4-1
TGCGCCAGCAGCCAAGTGGACCTACTAGCGGGAAACTACGAGCAGTACTTC
CASSQVDLLAGNYEQYF
>TRBJ1-2|NA|NA|TRBV30
TGTGCCTGGAGTGTACATCTGGGGGGTACCTATGGCTACACCTTC
CAWSVHLGGTYGYTF
>TRBJ2-2|NA|once|TRBV12-5
TGTGCTAGTGGTTCACAGGGTACCGGGGAGCTGTTTTTT
CASGSQGTGELFF
>TRBJ2-7|NA|NA|TRBV11-2
TGTGCCAGCAGTCGGACTGGGAGTCCCTACGAGCAGTACTTC
CASSRTGSPYEQYF
>TRBJ1-4|NA|NA|TRBV28
TGTGCCAGCAGTTTCAGGGGACGGGGTGAAAAACTGTTTTTT
CASSFRGRGEKLFF
>TRBJ1-1|NA|NA|TRBV5-6
TGTGCCAGCAGCTTTTCCGGGACACGCACTGAAGCTTTCTTT
CASSFSGTRTEAFF
>TRBJ2-5|TRBD2|NA|TRBV6-1
TGTGCCAGCAGTGAAGCGTGGGTAGCGGGCTCAGAGACCCAGTACTTC
CASSEAWVAGSETQYF